One sample yielded the 22 T cell receptor beta chains listed below, sequenced in a study of siplizumab effects on memory and regulatory T cells. Libraries were prepared by immunoSEQ multiplex PCR; TCRdb keeps only in-frame clonotypes and omits some of them. The sample carries more than 85,000 clones, about 91% recorded once. Sequenced input: Tregs sorted from blood. The receptors were sampled from a human donor in good health.

The genes are TRBV29-1 and TRBJ2-1, with D hard to call. The V end lost 4 bases, the J end lost 1 base, and 11 bases lay between the germline ends. Germline assignment: CDR1 SQVTM and CDR2 ANQGSEA. This CDR3 has 14 amino acids. The CDR3 spells CSVVALQSYNEQFF. The CDR3 bases are TGCAGCGTTGTGGCGTTACAGTCCTACAATGAGCAGTTCTTC.

The rearrangement joins TRBV10-2 to TRBJ2-7; D is possibly TRBD2 (9 bases). Trimming left V 4 bases short and J 0 bases short, with 19 bases between. Germline loops: CDR1 WSHSY, CDR2 SAAADI. The CDR3 totals 17 residues. The DNA for the CDR3 is TGCGCCAGCAGTGGCAGGGGGCGGGAGGGGAGCTCCTACGAGCAGTACTTC. Amino acid sequence: CASSGRGREGSSYEQYF.

This clone was detected only once. V and J are TRBV11-2 and TRBJ2-1; 8 nucleotides align to TRBD1. The V segment lost 3 bases and the J segment 3 bases; nucleotides outside the gene matches: 4. Germline V gene lookup returns CDR1 SGHAT and CDR2 FQNNGV. CDR3 length: 15 amino acids. CDR3 DNA: TGTGCCAGCAGCTTCCAGGGGGCAGGCTACAATGAGCAGTTCTTC. The encoded protein is CASSFQGAGYNEQFF.

The J gene is TRBJ2-3, the V gene TRBV5-4, with a possible D match to TRBD1 (6 bases). The CDR3 contains 17 residues. The V end was cut by 4 bases, the J end by 2 bases, with 20 bases between. The germline gives CDR1 SGHNT, CDR2 YYREEE (reference sequence). The CDR3 loop is CASSGWQGRGFTDTQYF. The CDR3 bases are TGTGCCAGCAGCGGATGGCAGGGCAGGGGTTTCACAGATACGCAGTATTTT.

The chain has TRBV5-5 and TRBJ2-6; unclear D gene. Between the trimmed V and J ends, which lost 4 bases and 1 base, there was a span of 18 bases. The CDR3 contains 18 residues. Germline CDR1 and CDR2: SGHKS and YYEKEE (reference sequence). The DNA for the CDR3 is TGTGCCAGCAGCCTGGCCGCCGGCACAATTTCTGGGGCCAACGTCCTGACTTTC. Protein sequence: CASSLAAGTISGANVLTF.

This clone was counted a single time. The chain has TRBV28 and TRBJ2-3; TRBD2 is a possible D gene (6 bases). This CDR3 spans 15 amino acids. CDR1 and CDR2 from the germline V gene are MDHEN and SYDVKM. Between the trimmed V and J ends, which lost 6 bases and 2 bases, there was a span of 15 bases. CDR3 in DNA: TGTGCCAGCAGGAGCCGGGACTCGTACACAGATACGCAGTATTTT. Translating gives CASRSRDSYTDTQYF.

The CDR3 nucleotides are TGTGCCAGCAGTTCCTCTAGTAACTCCTACAATGAGCAGTTCTTC. Residues: CASSSSSNSYNEQFF. V and J are TRBV28 and TRBJ2-1; D remains ambiguous. This CDR3 contains 15 residues. Per the germline V gene, CDR1 is MDHEN and CDR2 is SYDVKM. The germline V and J ends were trimmed by 4 bases and 0 bases, with 10 bases remaining between them.

The chain carries TRBV7-9 and TRBJ2-5, with TRBD1 matching 9 bases. Germline assignment: CDR1 SEHNR and CDR2 FQNEAQ (reference sequence). The J segment lost 5 bases and the V segment lost 0 bases, leaving 7 bases of the junction unmatched. The CDR3 covers 16 residues. DNA for the CDR3: TGTGCCAGCAGCTTAGCGGCATGGACAGGGGTGGAGACCCAGTACTTC. It codes for CASSLAAWTGVETQYF.

The chain has TRBV29-1 and TRBJ2-2; a possible D gene is TRBD1 (6 bases). CDR3 length: 12 residues. In germline, CDR1 is SQVTM, CDR2 ANQGSEA. The CDR3 region is CSTQTGIGELFF. CDR3 in DNA: TGCAGTACCCAAACAGGGATCGGGGAGCTGTTTTTT.

The chain employs TRBV10-3 and TRBJ2-5; possibly TRBD2 for D (7 bases). Germline CDR1 reads ENHRY; CDR2 reads SYGVKD. The CDR3 runs 14 residues. V was pared by 10 bases and J by 2 bases, with 17 bases between. CDR3: CATRGGGRQETQYF. In DNA, the CDR3 is TGTGCCACCAGGGGAGGGGGACGTCAAGAGACCCAGTACTTC.

J is TRBJ1-1 and V is TRBV11-2; tentative D call: TRBD1 (6 bases). Germline CDR1 reads SGHAT; CDR2 reads FQNNGV. V was clipped by 2 bases and J by 7 bases, with 17 bases between them. The CDR3 has 15 residues. CDR3 loop: CASSLSRGGIGEAFF. CDR3 DNA: TGTGCCAGCAGCTTATCGCGGGGGGGCATAGGTGAAGCTTTCTTT.

The chain carries TRBV7-2 and TRBJ2-5; no clear D. The DNA end favors TRBJ2-7, so the J call may be wrong. The CDR3 sequence is 13 residues long. Germline CDR1 is SGHTA and CDR2 is FQGNSA. The CDR3 nucleotides read TGTGCCAGCAGCTTAGGTCCTTCCTACGAGCAGTACTTC. Its protein is CASSLGPSYEQYF.

The chain has TRBV7-9 and TRBJ2-3, with 8 bases that match TRBD2. The V segment lost 2 bases and the J segment 2 bases; nucleotides outside the gene matches: 3. Germline-derived CDR1 and CDR2 are SEHNR and FQNEAQ (reference sequence). The CDR3 runs to 15 residues. The CDR3 region is CASSLMRGDTDTQYF. In DNA form, the CDR3 reads TGTGCCAGCAGCTTAATGCGGGGGGACACAGATACGCAGTATTTT.

The rearrangement joins TRBV2 to TRBJ2-1; D not resolved. Trimming took 8 bases from V and 7 from J, leaving 24 bases between them. CDR3 length: 16 residues. The V gene's germline CDR1 is SNHLY and CDR2 FYNNEI. For the CDR3, the DNA is TGTGCCAGCGACCGACTGTGGTCACACTCAATTAATGAGCAGTTCTTC. Translating it yields CASDRLWSHSINEQFF.

V and J are TRBV4-1 and TRBJ1-2; 7 nucleotides line up with TRBD1. Germline V gives CDR1 MGHRA, CDR2 YSYEKL. After removal of 0 bases from V and 7 bases from J, the junction contained 14 bases not matched to a gene. The CDR3 consists of 17 residues. Here the CDR3 DNA reads TGCGCCAGCAGCCAAGATCACAGGGGACAATATGATGGTGGCTACACCTTC. It codes for CASSQDHRGQYDGGYTF.

The J gene is TRBJ2-5, the V gene TRBV19; 8 bases fit TRBD1. The ends lost 10 bases at V and 5 bases at J; junction bases unmatched: 15. The CDR3 sequence is 15 residues long. The germline CDR1 and CDR2 sequences are LNHDA and SQIVND (reference sequence). In nucleotides, the CDR3 is TGTGCCACTAAGAGGACCAGGACAGGGTTCGAGACCCAGTACTTC. Protein product: CATKRTRTGFETQYF.

This clone was observed a handful of times. The rearrangement joins TRBV19 to TRBJ1-5; TRBD1 matches at 7 bases. This CDR3 spans 16 amino acids. V lost 5 bases and J lost 2; bases outside the gene matches: 9. From germline, CDR1 is LNHDA and CDR2 SQIVND (reference sequence). CDR3 in amino acids: CASSPQGGGGNQPQHF. The CDR3 DNA sequence: TGTGCCAGTAGTCCCCAGGGGGGTGGAGGCAATCAGCCCCAGCATTTT.

The genes are TRBV7-3 and TRBJ2-6, with D unclear. This CDR3 region has 15 residues. Germline values: CDR1 SGHTA, CDR2 FQGTGA. The germline V and J ends were trimmed by 2 bases and 0 bases, with 5 bases remaining between them. CDR3 sequence: CASSLGSSGANVLTF. The DNA for the CDR3 is TGTGCCAGCAGCTTAGGGTCCTCTGGGGCCAACGTCCTGACTTTC.

The genes are TRBV12-1 and TRBJ2-2; the DNA was not compared with TRBD2, the D call given in the table. TRBV12-1 is a known pseudogene. The CDR3 runs to 14 residues. CDR3: CASETSANTGELFF. In DNA form, the CDR3 reads TGTGCCAGCGAGACTTCGGCGAACACCGGGGAGCTGTTTTTT.

This clone was picked up one time. The chain uses TRBV15 and TRBJ1-2; 7 bases fit TRBD1. Germline loops: CDR1 LNHNV, CDR2 YYDKDF (reference sequence). The CDR3 length is 16 residues. V dropped 0 bases and J dropped 7; count of bases not matched to a gene: 11. CDR3 nucleotide sequence: TGTGCCACCAGCAGAGAATTTGGACAGGCGATGGTTGGCTACACCTTC. As protein: CATSREFGQAMVGYTF.

This chain uses TRBV28 with TRBJ2-7; D is undetermined. Trimming stripped 1 base from V and 2 bases from J, with 9 bases between. The CDR3 has 14 residues. Germline V gene data show CDR1 as MDHEN and CDR2 as SYDVKM. In nucleotides, the CDR3 is TGTGCCAGCAGTTTATTCGTCGGAGCCTACGAGCAGTACTTC. Amino acids: CASSLFVGAYEQYF. The full variable domain, its missing parts supplied by reference TRBV28 and TRBJ2-7, is DVKVTQSSRYLVKRTGEKVFLECVQDMDHENMFWYRQDPGLGLRLIYFSYDVKMKEKGDIPEGYSVSREKKERFSLILESASTNQTSMYLCASSLFVGAYEQYFGPGTRLTVT.

The chain combines TRBV7-3 with TRBJ2-2; 7 bases map to TRBD1. This CDR3 spans 15 amino acids. CDR1 SGHTA and CDR2 FQGTGA come from the germline V gene. J lost 6 bases, V lost 4 bases, and 8 bases had no gene match. The CDR3 nucleotides read TGTGCCAGCAGCTCACTCCCCGGACAGGCCGGGGAGCTGTTTTTT. Protein: CASSSLPGQAGELFF.